This TCR beta chain was sequenced for a study of OX40 agonist ivuxolimab in advanced cancers. Study overall: Three patients had partial responses: one hepatocellular carcinoma, two cutaneous melanoma.

This table comes from immunoSEQ multiplex PCR, and its TCRdb copy is limited to in-frame clones, with some not included. The top ten hold more than 0.95% of the sample, which has 70,000 to 100,000 clones, less than 90% seen once. Trimming cost V 0 bases and J 6 bases, with 14 bases left between them. Germline-derived CDR1 and CDR2 are LGHNA and YSLEER. The CDR3 is made up of 16 amino acids. The source of this sequence is an adult with an advanced solid tumor such as melanoma, head and neck, liver or kidney cancer. The rearrangement uses TRBV4-3 and TRBJ1-4; D not certain. Sequences were derived from CD4+ or CD8+ T cells sorted from blood, sampled in a trial of the OX40 agonist ivuxolimab. Here the CDR3 reads CASSQDWQREYEKLFF. In DNA form, the CDR3 reads TGCGCCAGCAGCCAAGATTGGCAGAGGGAGTATGAAAAACTGTTTTTT.